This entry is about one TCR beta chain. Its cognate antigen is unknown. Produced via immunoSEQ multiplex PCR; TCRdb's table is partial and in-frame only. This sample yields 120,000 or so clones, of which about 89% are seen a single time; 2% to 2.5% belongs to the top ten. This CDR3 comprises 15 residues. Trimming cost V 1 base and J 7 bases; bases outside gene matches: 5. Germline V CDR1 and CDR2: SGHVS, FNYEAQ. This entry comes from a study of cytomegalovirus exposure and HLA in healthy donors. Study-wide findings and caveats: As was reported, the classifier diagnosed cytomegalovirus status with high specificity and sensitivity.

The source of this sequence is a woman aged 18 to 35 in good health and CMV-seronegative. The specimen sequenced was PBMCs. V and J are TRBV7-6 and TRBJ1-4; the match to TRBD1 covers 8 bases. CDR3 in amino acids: CASSLGQGRSEKLFF. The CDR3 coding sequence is TGTGCCAGCAGCTTAGGACAGGGGAGAAGTGAAAAACTGTTTTTT. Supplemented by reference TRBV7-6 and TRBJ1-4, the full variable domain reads GAGVSQSPRYKVTKRGQDVALRCDPISGHVSLYWYRQALGQGPEFLTYFNYEAQQDKSGLPNDRFSAERPEGSISTLTIQRTEQRDSAMYRCASSLGQGRSEKLFFGSGTQLSVL.